The 32 T cell receptor beta chains below all came from one sample that was sequenced in a study of OX40 agonist ivuxolimab in advanced cancers. Library preparation used the immunoSEQ multiplex PCR assay. Imported from immuneACCESS, the table was reduced by TCRdb to in-frame sequences with V and J called. These copies leave out some clones; in studies compared against another copy, an unresolved V gene accounts for under half, and the cause of the remainder is not known. The sample table contains 60,000 to 75,000 clones; only one count was recorded for roughly 84% of them. Approximately 8% of the sample comes from the top ten. The sample here was CD4+ or CD8+ T cells sorted from blood, taken in a trial of the OX40 agonist ivuxolimab. The receptors shown here come from an adult with an advanced solid tumor such as melanoma, head and neck, liver or kidney cancer.

This chain links TRBV29-1 with TRBJ2-5, with 11 bases identical to TRBD2. V gave up 4 bases and J gave up 2 bases; unmatched junction bases: 6. CDR3 size: 15 residues. Germline loops: CDR1 SQVTM, CDR2 ANQGSEA. CDR3 in amino acids: CSVGRLAGIQETQYF. The CDR3 DNA reads as TGCAGCGTTGGTAGACTAGCGGGGATACAAGAGACCCAGTACTTC.

This chain connects TRBV2 to TRBJ2-7, with 10 positions matching TRBD2. This CDR3 is built from 14 residues. The trim removed 4 bases at V and 2 bases at J, leaving 2 bases unmatched. Germline-derived CDR1 and CDR2 are SNHLY and FYNNEI. CDR3 sequence: CASSVAGGTYEQYF. The DNA for the CDR3 is TGTGCCAGCAGTGTAGCGGGGGGCACCTACGAGCAGTACTTC.

This chain connects TRBV6-5 to TRBJ2-2; 9 nucleotides match TRBD1. The junction had 6 bases not matched to a gene; V was cut back by 4 bases and J by 6 bases. The CDR3 covers 15 residues. Germline lookup yields CDR1 MNHEY and CDR2 SVGAGI. As DNA, the CDR3 is TGTGCCAGCAGTTTCCGGGACAGGGCGGCCGGGGAGCTGTTTTTT. It translates to CASSFRDRAAGELFF.

The genes are TRBV7-6 and TRBJ2-1; 7 positions match TRBD1. This CDR3 contains 15 residues. Germline-derived CDR1 and CDR2 are SGHVS and FNYEAQ. The V segment lost 6 bases and the J segment 4 bases; nucleotides outside the gene matches: 9. The CDR3 is CASSPGQWGYNEQFF. CDR3 nucleotide sequence: TGTGCCAGCAGTCCGGGACAGTGGGGTTACAATGAGCAGTTCTTC. The whole variable domain, filled in from reference TRBV7-6 and TRBJ2-1, reads GAGVSQSPRYKVTKRGQDVALRCDPISGHVSLYWYRQALGQGPEFLTYFNYEAQQDKSGLPNDRFSAERPEGSISTLTIQRTEQRDSAMYRCASSPGQWGYNEQFFGPGTRLTVL.

V and J are TRBV30 and TRBJ1-5; TRBD1 is a possible D gene (5 bases). The CDR3 runs to 15 residues. The V gene lost 0 bases and the J gene lost 3 bases, with 12 bases spanning the gap. CDR1 and CDR2 (germline): GTSNPN, SVGIG (reference sequence). The CDR3 nucleotides read TGTGCCTGGAGTGTACAGGCCGGATACAATCAGCCCCAGCATTTT. This translates into CAWSVQAGYNQPQHF.

The genes are TRBV5-6 and TRBJ2-2; 9 positions agree with TRBD1. The CDR3 has 18 residues. Germline assignment: CDR1 SGHDT and CDR2 YYEEEE. After removal of 0 bases from V and 1 base from J, the junction contained 7 bases not matched to a gene. This chain's CDR3 is CASSLEEGQGLNTGELFF. In DNA, the CDR3 is TGTGCCAGCAGCTTGGAGGAGGGACAGGGACTGAACACCGGGGAGCTGTTTTTT.

In DNA form, the CDR3 reads TGTGCCAGCACCGGACAGGGGGGCACAGATACGCAGTATTTT. Translation gives CASTGQGGTDTQYF. This chain links TRBV6-5 with TRBJ2-3, with TRBD1 identical over 10 bases. The CDR3 has 14 amino acids. Trimming took 7 bases from V and 1 from J; bases not matched to a gene: 2. Germline CDR1 is MNHEY and CDR2 is SVGAGI.

The gene calls are TRBV28 and TRBJ1-5; D gene unclear. CDR3 size: 19 residues. V was pared by 7 bases and J by 6 bases, with 31 bases between. CDR1 and CDR2 from the germline V gene are MDHEN and SYDVKM. In DNA, the CDR3 is TGTGCCAGCACTCAACGGAGGTGGGCAGAAGCAGAGGAGGTTCAGCCCCAGCATTTT. Translation gives CASTQRRWAEAEEVQPQHF.

This clone was observed a few times. The V call is TRBV30, the J call TRBJ2-7, with no clear D. CDR3 length: 12 amino acids. CDR1 GTSNPN and CDR2 SVGIG come from the germline V gene (reference sequence). Trimming pared 2 bases from V and 0 bases from J, leaving 5 bases between. CDR3 sequence (DNA): TGTGCCTGGAGTTTTGGCTCCTACGAGCAGTACTTC. It yields the protein CAWSFGSYEQYF. The full variable domain, in which reference TRBV30 and TRBJ2-7 provide the parts outside the CDR3, is SQTIHQWPATLVQPVGSPLSLECTVEGTSNPNLYWYRQAAGRGLQLLFYSVGIGQISSEVPQNLSASRPQDRQFILSSKKLLLSDSGFYLCAWSFGSYEQYFGPGTRLTVT.

The chain uses TRBV19 and TRBJ1-6; TRBD1 matches at 9 bases. The CDR3 has 16 amino acids. Germline CDR1 reads LNHDA; CDR2 reads SQIVND (reference sequence). V gave up 5 bases and J gave up 7 bases; unmatched junction bases: 9. The CDR3 is CASSPGQGLKNSPLHF. CDR3 DNA: TGTGCCAGTAGTCCCGGACAGGGGTTGAAGAATTCACCCCTCCACTTT.

The chain joins TRBV27 to TRBJ1-4; the D gene is possibly TRBD1 (5 bases). Per the germline V gene, CDR1 is MNHEY and CDR2 is SMNVEV (reference sequence). V gave up 0 bases and J gave up 7 bases, with 9 bases separating them. There are 14 residues in the CDR3. The CDR3: CASSLSAGVEKLFF. In DNA form, the CDR3 reads TGTGCCAGCAGTTTATCGGCGGGGGTTGAAAAACTGTTTTTT.

The rearrangement links TRBV4-3 to TRBJ1-2; D call uncertain. The CDR3 is 14 residues long. Germline CDR1 LGHNA, CDR2 YSLEER. V lost 5 bases to trimming and J lost 4 bases, with 14 bases between them. CDR3 loop: CASSSTLDGYGYTF. The CDR3 DNA sequence: TGCGCCAGCAGCTCCACGCTAGACGGCTATGGCTACACCTTC.

The chain joins TRBV27 to TRBJ2-7; D is tentatively TRBD1 or TRBD2 (5 bases each). The CDR3 totals 15 residues. V lost 2 bases and J lost 1, with 12 bases in between. Germline CDR1 and CDR2: MNHEY and SMNVEV (reference sequence). The CDR3 bases are TGTGCCAGCAGTTTAGCGTGGAGGACATCCTACGAGCAGTACTTC. This sequence encodes CASSLAWRTSYEQYF.

V and J are TRBV5-4 and TRBJ1-2; 8 bases map to TRBD1. Losses at the gene ends were 3 bases for V and 2 bases for J; bases not matched to a gene: 9. The germline CDR1 and CDR2 sequences are SGHNT and YYREEE (reference sequence). The CDR3 is 16 amino acids. The CDR3 nucleotides are TGTGCCAGCAGCTCACAAACAGGGGGGATGAACTATGGCTACACCTTC. Translated, it gives CASSSQTGGMNYGYTF.

V gene TRBV5-1 combines with J gene TRBJ1-2, with TRBD1 identical over 7 bases. Germline CDR1 SGHRS, CDR2 YFSETQ. V was pared by 0 bases and J by 2 bases, with 13 bases of the junction left unmatched. The CDR3 is made up of 18 amino acids. The CDR3 DNA follows: TGCGCCAGCAGCTTGGAAAAAAGGGGACAGCTGAAAAACTATGGCTACACCTTC. The encoded protein is CASSLEKRGQLKNYGYTF.

This clone is labeled medium-sized. The rearrangement links TRBV7-2 to TRBJ1-2; 10 bases are shared with TRBD1. Looked up from germline, CDR1 is SGHTA and CDR2 is FQGNSA. The CDR3 loop spans 16 amino acids. V gave up 0 bases and J gave up 1 base; unmatched junction bases: 2. CDR3 sequence: CASSLAGDRGNYGYTF. The CDR3 region has the DNA TGTGCCAGCAGCTTAGCCGGGGACAGGGGTAACTATGGCTACACCTTC. The complete variable domain, with remaining parts taken from reference TRBV7-2 and TRBJ1-2, reads GAGVSQSPSNKVTEKGKDVELRCDPISGHTALYWYRQSLGQGLEFLIYFQGNSAPDKSGLPSDRFSAERTGGSVSTLTIQRTQQEDSAVYLCASSLAGDRGNYGYTFGSGTRLTVV.

The rearrangement links TRBV6-1 to TRBJ2-5; D is unresolved. V lost 2 bases and J lost 1, with 11 bases in between. The germline gives CDR1 MNHNS, CDR2 SASEGT. The CDR3 is made up of 15 amino acids. CDR3 protein: CASSERSRSQETQYF. The CDR3 nucleotides are TGTGCCAGCAGTGAACGAAGCAGGTCCCAAGAGACCCAGTACTTC.

A single count supports this clone. The gene calls are TRBV7-3 and TRBJ2-3; D is uncertain. V lost 3 bases, J lost 0 bases, and 10 bases lay in between. The CDR3 contains 15 residues. Looked up from germline, CDR1 is SGHTA and CDR2 is FQGTGA. This CDR3 reads CASSFSTGSTDTQYF. CDR3 nucleotides: TGTGCCAGCAGCTTTTCTACGGGTAGCACAGATACGCAGTATTTT.

The gene calls are TRBV7-2 and TRBJ2-7; 8 bases align to TRBD1. CDR1 and CDR2 from the germline V gene are SGHTA and FQGNSA. With V trimmed by 5 bases and J by 2 bases, 5 bases remained unmatched. The CDR3 sequence is 14 residues long. The CDR3: CASSVGTGAYEQYF. CDR3 DNA: TGTGCCAGCAGCGTTGGGACAGGAGCCTACGAGCAGTACTTC.

This chain uses TRBV30 with TRBJ1-1; no firm D call. V lost 2 bases to trimming and J lost 3 bases, with 7 bases between them. Germline CDR1 and CDR2: GTSNPN and SVGIG (reference sequence). This CDR3 has 12 residues. CDR3: CAWSPFDTEAFF. In DNA, the CDR3 is TGTGCCTGGAGTCCGTTCGACACTGAAGCTTTCTTT. The entire variable domain, with the rest obtained from reference TRBV30 and TRBJ1-1, is as follows: SQTIHQWPATLVQPVGSPLSLECTVEGTSNPNLYWYRQAAGRGLQLLFYSVGIGQISSEVPQNLSASRPQDRQFILSSKKLLLSDSGFYLCAWSPFDTEAFFGQGTRLTVV.

The chain carries TRBV18 and TRBJ2-6, with D uncertain. The germline gives CDR1 KGHSH, CDR2 LQKENI. This CDR3 comprises 15 residues. The V gene lost 0 bases and the J gene lost 2 bases, with 5 bases spanning the gap. CDR3 loop: CASSPPQAGANVLTF. DNA for the CDR3: TGTGCCAGCTCACCACCCCAAGCTGGGGCCAACGTCCTGACTTTC. Looking up the rest from reference TRBV18 and TRBJ2-6 gives the full variable domain: NAGVMQNPRHLVRRRGQEARLRCSPMKGHSHVYWYRQLPEEGLKFMVYLQKENIIDESGMPKERFSAEFPKEGPSILRIQQVVRGDSAAYFCASSPPQAGANVLTFGAGSRLTVL.

This chain connects TRBV7-3 to TRBJ2-6, with no clear D. The germline V and J ends were trimmed by 1 base and 2 bases, with 3 bases remaining between them. Germline V gene sequence: CDR1 SGHTA, CDR2 FQGTGA. The CDR3 spans 14 residues. This chain's CDR3 is CASSLMAGANVLTF. CDR3 nucleotides: TGTGCCAGCAGCTTAATGGCTGGGGCCAACGTCCTGACTTTC.

The J gene is TRBJ2-1, the V gene TRBV7-2, with 12 bases that match TRBD1. V trimming: 1 base; J trimming: 9 bases; junction bases outside the gene matches: 4. The CDR3 runs 15 residues. Germline CDR1 SGHTA, CDR2 FQGNSA. The CDR3 reads CASSLEGTGGTEQFF. CDR3 coding DNA: TGTGCCAGCAGCTTAGAGGGGACAGGGGGCACTGAGCAGTTCTTC.

J is TRBJ1-5 and V is TRBV4-2; tentative D call: TRBD1 (5 bases). The ends were cut back, 1 base at V and 7 bases at J, with 11 bases in the middle. The germline CDR1 and CDR2 sequences are LGHNA and YNFKEQ. The CDR3 loop spans 14 amino acids. The CDR3 DNA is TGTGCCAGCAGCCAAGTGAAAGGGGTGCAGCCCCAGCATTTT. Protein product: CASSQVKGVQPQHF.

Comment on this clone: One end of the junction fails to match germline, which may point to a read error. The same CDR3 can be traced to other DNA sequences in this sample. This chain connects TRBV5-1 to TRBJ2-5; 8 nucleotides line up with TRBD1. Germline values: CDR1 SGHRS, CDR2 YFSETQ. The CDR3 totals 13 residues. CDR3 protein: CASSRTGPETQYF. In DNA, the CDR3 is TGTGCCAGCAGCCGGACAGGGCCAGAGACCCAGTACTTC.

The chain has TRBV6-5 and TRBJ1-1, with D uncertain. CDR1 is MNHEY, CDR2 SVGAGI, per germline. V was pared by 0 bases and J by 4 bases, with 9 bases between. The CDR3 runs to 14 residues. The CDR3 bases are TGTGCCAGCAGTTACTCGATCATGGGCACTGAAGCTTTCTTT. Its translation is CASSYSIMGTEAFF.

This chain uses TRBV7-9 with TRBJ2-7; perhaps TRBD2 as D (5 bases). The germline V gene has CDR1 SEHNR and CDR2 FQNEAQ (reference sequence). The CDR3 runs 12 residues. The V gene lost 2 bases and the J gene lost 5 bases, with 7 bases spanning the gap. The CDR3 bases are TGTGCCAGCAGCTTAAAGAGGGACGAGCAGTACTTC. It codes for CASSLKRDEQYF.

The chain uses TRBV5-4 and TRBJ2-2, with 12 bases identical to TRBD2. CDR1 is SGHNT, CDR2 YYREEE, per germline (reference sequence). The CDR3 length is 15 residues. J lost 4 bases, V lost 4 bases, and 2 bases had no gene match. The CDR3 is CASSLLAGGTGELFF. The CDR3 nucleotides read TGTGCCAGCAGCCTACTAGCGGGAGGCACCGGGGAGCTGTTTTTT.

V is TRBV7-6 and J is TRBJ2-3, with D unclear. Deletions cut 2 bases from V and 4 bases from J, with 4 bases between. Germline loops: CDR1 SGHVS, CDR2 FNYEAQ. The CDR3 covers 12 residues. CDR3 sequence (DNA): TGTGCCAGCAGCTTATCCCCAGATACGCAGTATTTT. This translates into CASSLSPDTQYF.

J is TRBJ1-2 and V is TRBV18; maybe TRBD1 (5 bases). V dropped 5 bases and J dropped 8 bases, with 15 bases sitting between them. Per germline, CDR1 KGHSH and CDR2 LQKENI. The CDR3 totals 13 residues. The CDR3 is CASSATESLGYTF. CDR3 DNA sequence: TGTGCCAGCTCAGCGACAGAGTCCCTCGGCTACACCTTC.

The V and J genes are TRBV9 and TRBJ2-1; D unclear. The V gene's germline CDR1 is SGDLS and CDR2 YYNGEE. CDR3 length: 15 amino acids. Trimming cost V 0 bases and J 4 bases, with 11 bases left between them. Written as DNA, the CDR3 is TGTGCCAGCAGCGTAGGGATGACAAGTTACAATGAGCAGTTCTTC. Its protein is CASSVGMTSYNEQFF.

The chain links TRBV7-3 to TRBJ2-1, with 9 bases lining up with TRBD2. Looked up from germline, CDR1 is SGHTA and CDR2 is FQGTGA. Losses at the gene ends were 2 bases for V and 0 bases for J; bases not matched to a gene: 2. The CDR3 has 16 amino acids. CDR3 in amino acids: CASSLQGLASYNEQFF. CDR3 sequence (DNA): TGTGCCAGCAGCTTACAGGGACTAGCCTCCTACAATGAGCAGTTCTTC.